This T cell receptor beta chain was obtained from a study of CD8 T cells in ankylosing spondylitis. General study findings and limits: Disease-associated clonotypes exhibited CD8+ identity and were relatively infrequent in peripheral blood. Disease-linked clones reportedly showed significant enrichment in matched ankylosing spondylitis synovial fluid. Ankylosing spondylitis blood appeared to be characterized by a TCR beta motif of several highly homologous variants. Certain motif variants had earlier appeared in reactive arthritis synovial fluid and blood.

Trimming pared 1 base from V and 2 bases from J, leaving 16 bases between. The length of the CDR3 is 16 residues. Germline CDR1 and CDR2: SGHDT and YYEEEE. TCRdb reanalysed the 5' RACE reads using MiXCR and keeps one entry per CDR3 protein. The repertoire holds a few hundred thousand distinct CDR3 sequences, with more than 20% as singletons. This clonotype came up many times. The target antigen is unknown. The clonotype was recovered from a male donor with ankylosing spondylitis or in good health (not recorded which). V is TRBV5-6 and J is TRBJ2-7; possibly TRBD1 for D (7 bases). Material: blood, either unsorted or a sorted T cell fraction (not recorded which). This chain's CDR3 is CASSLWGDRSAYEQYF. CDR3 DNA: TGTGCCAGCAGCTTGTGGGGGGACAGATCGGCCTACGAGCAGTACTTC.